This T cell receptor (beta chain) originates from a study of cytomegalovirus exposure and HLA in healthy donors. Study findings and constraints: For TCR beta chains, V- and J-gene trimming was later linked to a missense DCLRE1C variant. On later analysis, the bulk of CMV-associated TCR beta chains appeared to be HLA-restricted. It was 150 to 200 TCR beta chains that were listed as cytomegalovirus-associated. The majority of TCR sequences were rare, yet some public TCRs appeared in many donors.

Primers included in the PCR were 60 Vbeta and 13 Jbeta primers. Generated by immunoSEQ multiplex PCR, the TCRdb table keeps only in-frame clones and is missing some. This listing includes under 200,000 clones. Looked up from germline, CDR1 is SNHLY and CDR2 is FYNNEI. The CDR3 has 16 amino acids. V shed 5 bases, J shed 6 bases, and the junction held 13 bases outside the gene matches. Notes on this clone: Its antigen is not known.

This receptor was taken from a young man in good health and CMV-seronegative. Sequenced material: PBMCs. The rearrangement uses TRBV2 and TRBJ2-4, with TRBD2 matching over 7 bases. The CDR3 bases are TGTGCCAGCAGTAGGCCGGGGGGTCCTGATGGAAACATTCAGTACTTC. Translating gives CASSRPGGPDGNIQYF. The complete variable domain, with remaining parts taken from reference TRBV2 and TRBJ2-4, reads EPEVTQTPSHQVTQMGQEVILRCVPISNHLYFYWYRQILGQKVEFLVSFYNNEISEKSEIFDDQFSVERPDGSNFTLKIRSTKLEDSAMYFCASSRPGGPDGNIQYFGAGTRLSVL.